The present T cell receptor (beta chain) was sequenced within a study of T-cell memory formation after mild COVID-19. Study context: Largely, the TCR clusters proved donor specific.

TCRdb passed the 5' RACE reads through MiXCR, listing each CDR3 protein once. In the table there are 540,000 or so distinct CDR3 sequences, 20% of which are singletons. In the case of this clonotype: Its target is unknown.

Germline V CDR1 and CDR2: SQVTM, ANQGSEA. Deletions cut 3 bases from V and 0 bases from J, with 12 bases between. There are 15 residues in the CDR3. Whole-study results and caveats: Clones that contracted from day 15 to 85 had balanced CD4/CD8; later expanders were CD4+ biased. Researchers report contracting CD4+ clones mostly in CM and EM, with CD8+ clones in EMRA. Researchers found some responding clones in pre-infection memory, a sign that cross-reactive memory joined.

Specimen: PBMCs or a T cell subset sorted from them (not recorded which). The chain uses TRBV29-1 and TRBJ2-1, with no clear D. The TCR originated in an adult woman who had mild COVID-19 (a few samples of this study predate the infection). Cell type and time point are not known. The CDR3 region has the DNA TGCAGCGTTGAGGGGTGGGAATTCTCCTACAATGAGCAGTTCTTC. This encodes CSVEGWEFSYNEQFF.